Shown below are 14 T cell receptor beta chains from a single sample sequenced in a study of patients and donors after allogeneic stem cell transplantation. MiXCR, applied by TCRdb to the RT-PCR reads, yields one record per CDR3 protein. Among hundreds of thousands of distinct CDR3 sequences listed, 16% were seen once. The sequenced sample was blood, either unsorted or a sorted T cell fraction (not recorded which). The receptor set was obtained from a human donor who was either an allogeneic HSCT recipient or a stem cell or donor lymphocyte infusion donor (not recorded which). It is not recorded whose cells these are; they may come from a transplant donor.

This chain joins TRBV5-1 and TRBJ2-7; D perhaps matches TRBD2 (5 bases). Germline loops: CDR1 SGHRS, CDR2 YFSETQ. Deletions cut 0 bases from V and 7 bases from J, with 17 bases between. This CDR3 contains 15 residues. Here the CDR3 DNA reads TGCGCCAGCAGCTTGGTAGGTGGAGGTATAGGAGAGCAGTACTTC. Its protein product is CASSLVGGGIGEQYF.

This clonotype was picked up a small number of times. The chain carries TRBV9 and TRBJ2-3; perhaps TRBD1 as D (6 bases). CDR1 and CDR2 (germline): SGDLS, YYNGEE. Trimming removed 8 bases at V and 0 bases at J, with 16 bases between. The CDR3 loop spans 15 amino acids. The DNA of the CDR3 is TGTGCCAGTTCAATCGGACAGACTAGCACAGATACGCAGTATTTT. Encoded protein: CASSIGQTSTDTQYF.

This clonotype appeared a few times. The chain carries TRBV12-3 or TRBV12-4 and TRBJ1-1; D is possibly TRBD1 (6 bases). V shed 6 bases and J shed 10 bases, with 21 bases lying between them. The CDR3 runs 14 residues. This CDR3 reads CASSRAGGSGAAFF. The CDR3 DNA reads TGTGCCAGCAGCCGCGCGGGTGGGTCGGGGGCAGCTTTCTTT.

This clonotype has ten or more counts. In DNA form, the CDR3 reads TGTGCCAGCAGTCGGGACAGCCAAGAGACCCAGTACTTC. It is translated as CASSRDSQETQYF. The V and J genes are TRBV2 and TRBJ2-5, with 7 bases matching TRBD1. The V segment lost 5 bases and the J segment 1 base; nucleotides outside the gene matches: 1. This CDR3 contains 13 residues. CDR1 SNHLY and CDR2 FYNNEI come from the germline V gene.

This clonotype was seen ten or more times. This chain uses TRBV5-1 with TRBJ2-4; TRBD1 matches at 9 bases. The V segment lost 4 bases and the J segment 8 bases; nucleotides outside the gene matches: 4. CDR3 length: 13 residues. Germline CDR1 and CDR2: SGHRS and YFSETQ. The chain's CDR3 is CASSPGDRDIQYF. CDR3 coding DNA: TGCGCCAGCAGCCCGGGGGACAGGGACATTCAGTACTTC.

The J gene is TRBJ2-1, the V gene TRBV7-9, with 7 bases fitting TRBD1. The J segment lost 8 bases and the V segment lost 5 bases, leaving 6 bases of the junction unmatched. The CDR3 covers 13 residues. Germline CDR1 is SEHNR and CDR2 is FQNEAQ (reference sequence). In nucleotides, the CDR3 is TGTGCCAGCAGCCCGACAGGGTGGGATGAGCAGTTCTTC. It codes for CASSPTGWDEQFF.

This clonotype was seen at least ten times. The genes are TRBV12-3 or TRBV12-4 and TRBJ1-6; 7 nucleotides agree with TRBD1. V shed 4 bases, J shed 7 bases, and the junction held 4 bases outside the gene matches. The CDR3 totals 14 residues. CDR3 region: CASSSDRANSPLHF. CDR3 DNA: TGTGCCAGCAGTTCAGACAGGGCAAATTCACCCCTCCACTTT.

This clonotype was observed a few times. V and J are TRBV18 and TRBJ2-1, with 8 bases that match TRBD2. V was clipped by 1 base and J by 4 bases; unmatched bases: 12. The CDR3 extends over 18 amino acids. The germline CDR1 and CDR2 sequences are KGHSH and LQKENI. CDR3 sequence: CASSPRPGGLTDYNEQFF. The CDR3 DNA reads TGTGCCAGCTCACCACGCCCGGGGGGGCTAACGGATTACAATGAGCAGTTCTTC.

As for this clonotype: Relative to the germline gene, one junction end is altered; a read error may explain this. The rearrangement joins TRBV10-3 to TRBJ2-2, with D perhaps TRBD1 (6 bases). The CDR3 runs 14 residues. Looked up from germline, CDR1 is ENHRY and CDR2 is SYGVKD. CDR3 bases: TGTGCCATCGGGTCGAGCAGGGACACCGGGGAGCCGTTTTTT. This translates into CAIGSSRDTGEPFF.

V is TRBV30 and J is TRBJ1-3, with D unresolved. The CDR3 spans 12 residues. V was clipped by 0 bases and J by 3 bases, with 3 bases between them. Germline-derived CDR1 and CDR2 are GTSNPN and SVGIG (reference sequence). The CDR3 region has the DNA TGTGCCTGGAGTGTAGATGGAAACACCATATATTTT. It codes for CAWSVDGNTIYF.

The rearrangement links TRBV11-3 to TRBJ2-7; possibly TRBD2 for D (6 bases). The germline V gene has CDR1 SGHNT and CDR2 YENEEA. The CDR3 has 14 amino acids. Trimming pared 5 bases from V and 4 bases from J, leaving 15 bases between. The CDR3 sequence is CASSHGGLFYEQYF. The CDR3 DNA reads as TGTGCCAGCAGCCATGGAGGGCTTTTTTACGAGCAGTACTTC.

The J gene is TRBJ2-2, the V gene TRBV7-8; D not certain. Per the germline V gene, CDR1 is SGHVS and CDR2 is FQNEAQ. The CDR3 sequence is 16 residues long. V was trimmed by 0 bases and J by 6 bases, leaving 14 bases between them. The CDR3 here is CASSLAGVLLAGELFF. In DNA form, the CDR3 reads TGTGCCAGCAGCTTAGCTGGAGTTCTCTTAGCCGGGGAGCTGTTTTTT.

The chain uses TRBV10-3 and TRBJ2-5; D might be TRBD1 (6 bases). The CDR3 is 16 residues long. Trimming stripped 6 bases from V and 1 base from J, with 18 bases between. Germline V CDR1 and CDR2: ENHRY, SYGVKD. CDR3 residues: CAISPQRTGFQETQYF. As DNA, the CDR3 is TGTGCCATCAGCCCCCAAAGAACAGGGTTCCAAGAGACCCAGTACTTC.

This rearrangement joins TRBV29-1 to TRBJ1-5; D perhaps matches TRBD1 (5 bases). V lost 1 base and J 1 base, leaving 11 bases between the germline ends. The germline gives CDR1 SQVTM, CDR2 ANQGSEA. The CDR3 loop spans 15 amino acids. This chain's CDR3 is CSVEGGGASNQPQHF. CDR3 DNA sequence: TGCAGCGTTGAAGGGGGAGGGGCGAGCAATCAGCCCCAGCATTTT. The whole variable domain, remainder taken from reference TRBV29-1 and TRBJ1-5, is SAVISQKPSRDICQRGTSLTIQCQVDSQVTMMFWYRQQPGQSLTLIATANQGSEATYESGFVIDKFPISRPNLTFSTLTVSNMSPEDSSIYLCSVEGGGASNQPQHFGDGTRLSIL.